This passage covers 5 T cell receptor beta chains from one sample sequenced in a study of cytomegalovirus exposure and HLA in healthy donors. Primers: 60 Vbeta forward and 13 Jbeta reverse. This table comes from immunoSEQ multiplex PCR, and its TCRdb copy is limited to in-frame clones, with some not included. This sample has 150,000 to 200,000 clones, with approximately 81% found just once. Sequencing was performed on PBMCs. All receptors come from a man between 18 and 35 years old in good health and CMV-seropositive.

This chain connects TRBV9 to TRBJ2-5; TRBD2 matches at 13 bases. The CDR3 totals 16 residues. The ends lost 3 bases at V and 5 bases at J; junction bases unmatched: 7. Germline V CDR1 and CDR2: SGDLS, YYNGEE. CDR3 region: CASSGGTSGAWETQYF. The CDR3 DNA is TGTGCCAGCAGCGGAGGGACTAGCGGGGCCTGGGAGACCCAGTACTTC. Combining the CDR3 with reference TRBV9 and TRBJ2-5 gives the whole variable domain DSGVTQTPKHLITATGQRVTLRCSPRSGDLSVYWYQQSLDQGLQFLIQYYNGEERAKGNILERFSAQQFPDLHSELNLSSLELGDSALYFCASSGGTSGAWETQYFGPGTRLLVL.

Worth noting for this clone: At one boundary the junction diverges from the germline segment, which might be a read error. V and J are TRBV27 and TRBJ1-1; 10 bases match TRBD1. Germline V CDR1 and CDR2: MNHEY, SMNVEV (reference sequence). The CDR3 is 16 amino acids. The CDR3 DNA is TGTGCCAGCAGGAAATTGGACAGGGGGGTCCCCGAAGCTTTTTGGTTT. Protein sequence: CASRKLDRGVPEAFWF.

The chain is built from TRBV4-3 and TRBJ1-6, with D possibly TRBD1 on 5 matching bases. Trimming stripped 1 base from V and 7 bases from J, with 8 bases between. The V gene's germline CDR1 is LGHNA and CDR2 YSLEER. The CDR3 covers 14 residues. CDR3: CASSQVAGNSPLHF. In DNA, the CDR3 is TGCGCCAGCAGCCAAGTTGCAGGGAATTCACCCCTCCACTTT.

J is TRBJ2-7 and V is TRBV27; 13 bases align to TRBD2. CDR1 and CDR2 (germline): MNHEY, SMNVEV (reference sequence). CDR3 size: 16 residues. The V gene end was trimmed by 5 bases and the J gene end by 4 bases; junction bases not matched to a gene: 8. CDR3 protein: CASSPPPGLAGYEQYF. DNA of the CDR3: TGTGCCAGCAGTCCCCCTCCGGGACTAGCGGGGTACGAGCAGTACTTC.

This clone has a single count. The genes are TRBV4-2 and TRBJ2-1, with 7 bases fitting TRBD1. CDR1 is LGHNA, CDR2 YNFKEQ, per germline. CDR3 size: 14 residues. The J segment lost 4 bases and the V segment lost 3 bases, leaving 3 bases of the junction unmatched. The CDR3 sequence: CASSQGTEYNEQFF. The CDR3 region has the DNA TGTGCCAGCAGCCAGGGGACAGAATACAATGAGCAGTTCTTC.